The rows below give T cell receptor beta chains drawn from one sample of a study of blood T cell repertoires in COVID-19. Clones were sequenced by immunoSEQ multiplex PCR, and TCRdb holds only the in-frame ones, with some missing. This table holds about 87,000 clones, around 85% found once. What was sequenced was peripheral blood. The receptors were gathered from a woman aged 80 or over with COVID-19, enrolled during active disease. CDR3s include the opening cysteine and the closing phenylalanine or tryptophan. The D gene is left open where the match is weak. Clone size appears in some rows only: once, few, many, or a class for an expanded clone.

>TRBV6-6|14|-|TRBJ1-4|-
TGTGCCAGCAGCCAACAGGGTGCTAATGAAAAACTGTTTTTT
CASSQQGANEKLFF
>TRBV18|16|once|TRBJ2-3|-
TGTGCCAGCTCACCACGGGGGACTTTTGGCGCAGATACGCAGTATTTT
CASSPRGTFGADTQYF
>TRBV11-2|14|-|TRBJ2-2|-
TGTGCCAGCAGCCCCGTGCGGGCAAGCGGGGAGCTGTTTTTT
CASSPVRASGELFF
>TRBV5-1|14|-|TRBJ2-3|-
TGCGCCAGCAGCTTGGTGGGGAGTGGAGATACGCAGTATTTT
CASSLVGSGDTQYF
>TRBV18|14|-|TRBJ1-2|-
TGTGCCAGCTCACCCTCGGGTGAGGTTTTAGGCTACACCTTC
CASSPSGEVLGYTF
>TRBV7-2|14|-|TRBJ1-1|-
TGTGCCAGCAGTTTCGGGGGGAGTGGCACTGAAGCTTTCTTT
CASSFGGSGTEAFF
>TRBV2|13|-|TRBJ1-5|TRBD1
TGTGCCAGCGGGACAGGGAGGGTTCAGCCCCAGCATTTT
CASGTGRVQPQHF
>TRBV19|15|-|TRBJ1-2|-
TGTGCCACTGGGGACTTTATCCGACAGAACTATGGCTACACCTTC
CATGDFIRQNYGYTF
>TRBV25-1|17|once|TRBJ1-4|-
TGTGCCAGCAGTGACAGAACGCCCAACCCAACTAATGAAAAACTGTTTTTT
CASSDRTPNPTNEKLFF
>TRBV5-1|17|-|TRBJ2-3|TRBD2
TGCGCCAGCAGCTTGAGGGCTAGCGGGAGTAGCACAGATACGCAGTATTTT
CASSLRASGSSTDTQYF
>TRBV5-1|15|-|TRBJ2-2|TRBD1
TGCGCCAGCAGCTTCGGGACAGCGAACACCGGGGAGCTGTTTTTT
CASSFGTANTGELFF